The present TCR beta chain was sequenced within a study of blood T cells in healthy people across ages. Germline V gene data show CDR1 as LGHDT and CDR2 as YNNKEL (reference sequence). V lost 5 bases and J 1 base, leaving 8 bases between the germline ends. This CDR3 spans 14 amino acids. Together with a sample-barcoded 5' primer, a J-beta primer mix was included in a second PCR lasting about 7 to 11 cycles. TCRdb processed the 5' RACE reads anew with MiXCR; each CDR3 protein has one entry. The sample lists about 1.5 million distinct CDR3 sequences, 40% to 45% occurring once. Healthy Caucasian individuals from Russia aged about 6 to 90 were enrolled as donors. Peripheral blood was drawn, roughly 10 milliliters per donor.

Sequenced: blood. The chain uses TRBV3-1 and TRBJ2-2; D not certain. This TCR was recovered from a woman aged 18-29 years in good health. The CDR3 region has the DNA TGTGCCAGCAGCTCGCCAGTGAACACCGGGGAGCTGTTTTTT. Encoded protein: CASSSPVNTGELFF.